The sequence of this T cell receptor (beta chain) was determined in a study of cytomegalovirus exposure and HLA in healthy donors. About the study: When 350 to 400 donors were genotyped, roughly 78% of them were found to fall in the Caucasian-associated ancestry cluster.

Comment on this clone: Its target is not known.

Germline V gene lookup returns CDR1 SGHTA and CDR2 FQGNSA. Losses at the gene ends were 1 base for V and 6 bases for J; bases not matched to a gene: 4. The CDR3 runs to 14 residues. General study findings and limits: It was reportedly the case that the classifier diagnosed cytomegalovirus status with high specificity and sensitivity.

Use of 60 Vbeta and 13 Jbeta primers characterized the PCR. Sequencing used immunoSEQ multiplex PCR; TCRdb keeps in-frame clones, though not all of them. The table has about 140,000 clones, roughly four fifths seen once. The receptor's source is a man aged 18 to 30 in good health and CMV-seropositive. The sequenced material came from PBMCs. V is TRBV7-2 and J is TRBJ1-2; 8 bases align to TRBD1. The CDR3 sequence is CASSLDVRGHGYTF. CDR3 in DNA: TGTGCCAGCAGCTTAGACGTCAGGGGGCATGGCTACACCTTC.